The clone carrying this T cell receptor beta chain was seen just once. Generated by immunoSEQ multiplex PCR, the TCRdb table keeps only in-frame clones and is missing some. Counted here are about 99,000 clones, around 87% occurring once; the ten biggest clones make up about 15%. The ends lost 0 bases at V and 3 bases at J; junction bases unmatched: 7. The V gene's germline CDR1 is LGHNA and CDR2 YNFKEQ. CDR3 length: 17 amino acids. This specimen belongs to a study of blood T cell repertoires in COVID-19. The origin of this receptor is a man aged 45-65 years with acute or convalescent COVID-19. J is TRBJ2-3 and V is TRBV4-2, with 9 positions matching TRBD2. The source material was peripheral blood. CDR3 in amino acids: CASSQEFSGSKTDTQYF. The CDR3 DNA follows: TGTGCCAGCAGCCAAGAATTTAGCGGGAGTAAGACAGATACGCAGTATTTT.